The next 14 T cell receptor beta chains were all read from a single sample in a study of blood T cell repertoires in COVID-19. Generated by immunoSEQ multiplex PCR, the TCRdb table keeps only in-frame clones and is missing some. The sample lists 50,000 to 70,000 clones; about 80% were seen once. The specimen sequenced was peripheral blood. The receptors come from a man aged 80 or over with COVID-19, enrolled during active disease.

The chain links TRBV5-4 to TRBJ2-3; TRBD1 might be the D (6 bases). This CDR3 has 16 residues. CDR1 SGHNT and CDR2 YYREEE come from the germline V gene (reference sequence). The V gene lost 2 bases and the J gene lost 2 bases, with 15 bases spanning the gap. The CDR3 region has the DNA TGTGCCAGCAGCTTCTCAGGGGAACGGAACACAGATACGCAGTATTTT. Its translation: CASSFSGERNTDTQYF.

J is TRBJ2-3 and V is TRBV7-9; no definite D call. The CDR3 contains 12 residues. Germline CDR1 and CDR2: SEHNR and FQNEAQ (reference sequence). Trimming pared 5 bases from V and 6 bases from J, leaving 9 bases between. The DNA for the CDR3 is TGTGCCAGCAGCCCGTCGTCGGATACGCAGTATTTT. This codes for CASSPSSDTQYF.

This clone appeared a few times. The CDR3 sequence is CASSRESEAFF. The CDR3 DNA is TGTGCCAGTAGTAGGGAGTCTGAAGCTTTCTTT. The chain recombines TRBV19 with TRBJ1-1; D is undetermined. With 4 bases removed from V and 6 bases from J, the gap between germline ends came to 6 bases. Germline V gene lookup returns CDR1 LNHDA and CDR2 SQIVND (reference sequence). The CDR3 is made up of 11 amino acids. The entire variable domain, with the rest obtained from reference TRBV19 and TRBJ1-1, is as follows: DGGITQSPKYLFRKEGQNVTLSCEQNLNHDAMYWYRQDPGQGLRLIYYSQIVNDFQKGDIAEGYSVSREKKESFPLTVTSAQKNPTAFYLCASSRESEAFFGQGTRLTVV.

The chain is built from TRBV24-1 and TRBJ1-5, with 10 positions matching TRBD1. Germline V gene data show CDR1 as KGHDR and CDR2 as SFDVKD. V lost 4 bases and J lost 1; bases outside the gene matches: 6. The CDR3 sequence is 17 residues long. CDR3 protein: CATSERRDRGSNQPQHF. The DNA for the CDR3 is TGTGCCACCAGTGAGCGCCGGGACAGGGGAAGCAATCAGCCCCAGCATTTT.

This chain uses TRBV15 with TRBJ1-5, with D perhaps matching TRBD1 (6 bases). The CDR3 spans 15 residues. Germline CDR1 LNHNV, CDR2 YYDKDF (reference sequence). Deletions cut 0 bases from V and 10 bases from J, with 16 bases between. Here the CDR3 DNA reads TGTGCCACCAGCAGAGATGGGTACAGGGCCCAACCCCAGCATTTT. Translation gives CATSRDGYRAQPQHF.

This chain connects TRBV28 to TRBJ1-2; 8 bases fit TRBD1. Germline CDR1 reads MDHEN; CDR2 reads SYDVKM. Losses at the gene ends were 2 bases for V and 4 bases for J; bases not matched to a gene: 6. This CDR3 comprises 15 residues. CDR3 sequence: CASSLTRQGRYGYTF. The CDR3 nucleotides are TGTGCCAGCAGTTTAACCCGACAGGGGCGCTATGGCTACACCTTC.

The genes are TRBV3-1 (or the pseudogene TRBV3-2) and TRBJ2-1; D possibly corresponds to TRBD2 (6 bases). Between the trimmed V and J ends, which lost 0 bases and 0 bases, there was a span of 12 bases. Germline CDR1 and CDR2: LGHDT and YNNKEL (reference sequence). The CDR3 runs 17 residues. The CDR3 sequence is CASSQEWAGSSYNEQFF. CDR3 DNA sequence: TGTGCCAGCAGCCAAGAATGGGCGGGGAGCTCCTACAATGAGCAGTTCTTC.

The gene calls are TRBV5-1 and TRBJ1-1; the match to TRBD1 covers 10 bases. V trimming: 3 bases; J trimming: 0 bases; junction bases outside the gene matches: 8. The CDR3 consists of 17 residues. CDR1 is SGHRS and CDR2 is YFSETQ in the germline V gene. The CDR3 DNA is TGCGCCAGCAGCTATGACAGGGGGCCGGGCGTGAACACTGAAGCTTTCTTT. Encoded protein: CASSYDRGPGVNTEAFF.

This clone came up a few times. CDR3 in DNA: TGTGCCAGCAGCTTATGGACAGGAGGATTAGGGGACACCGGGGAGCTGTTTTTT. Amino acids: CASSLWTGGLGDTGELFF. V usage is TRBV11-3 and J usage is TRBJ2-2, with TRBD1 matching over 7 bases. The CDR3 covers 18 residues. V trimming: 2 bases; J trimming: 3 bases; junction bases outside the gene matches: 12. Germline CDR1 and CDR2: SGHNT and YENEEA.

The V call is TRBV6-2 or TRBV6-3, the J call TRBJ1-2, with unresolved D. Germline loops: CDR1 MNHEY, CDR2 SVGEGT. The V and J ends lost 2 bases and 8 bases respectively, with 6 bases between them. This CDR3 spans 11 amino acids. CDR3 sequence reads: CASSYPRGYTF. Here the CDR3 DNA reads TGTGCCAGCAGTTACCCCCGGGGCTACACCTTC.

J is TRBJ2-7 and V is TRBV7-2; 7 bases agree with TRBD1. Trimming removed 2 bases from V and 2 bases from J; junction bases left unmatched: 3. Germline V gene lookup returns CDR1 SGHTA and CDR2 FQGNSA. This CDR3 has 14 amino acids. The chain's CDR3 is CASSLRDSTYEQYF. As DNA, the CDR3 is TGTGCCAGCAGCTTAAGGGACAGTACCTACGAGCAGTACTTC.

V usage is TRBV11-2 and J usage is TRBJ1-6; D gene ambiguous. The CDR3 spans 16 residues. The germline V gene encodes CDR1 SGHAT and CDR2 FQNNGV. Trimming took 0 bases from V and 4 from J, leaving 10 bases between them. The CDR3 DNA follows: TGTGCCAGCAGCTTAGAGGTCCGACTTTATAATTCACCCCTCCACTTT. Amino acid sequence: CASSLEVRLYNSPLHF.

As DNA, the CDR3 is TGTGCCAGCAGCTTAGAGGGACTAGAGGAAGAGACCCAGTACTTC. Translation gives CASSLEGLEEETQYF. The V and J genes are TRBV11-3 and TRBJ2-5, with TRBD2 matching over 8 bases. CDR3 size: 15 residues. Germline CDR1 SGHNT, CDR2 YENEEA. V gave up 0 bases and J gave up 3 bases; unmatched junction bases: 3.

The chain has TRBV28 and TRBJ1-1, with a weak D call TRBD1 (5 bases). With 5 bases removed from V and 7 bases from J, the gap between germline ends came to 17 bases. Germline V CDR1 and CDR2: MDHEN, SYDVKM. The CDR3 spans 14 residues. CDR3 nucleotides: TGTGCCAGCAGTCTCCCCGTGGGGCAGGGTGAAGCTTTCTTT. Its protein is CASSLPVGQGEAFF.